Below, 16 T cell receptor beta chains from the same sample are listed, as sequenced in a study of blood T cells in healthy people across ages (dated by TCRdb to the mid-2010s). Receptor amplification or capture employed 5' RACE. This sample was sequenced with an Illumina HiSeq 2500. A second roughly 6 to 12 cycle PCR used a sample-barcoded 5' primer and a J-beta primer mix. TCRdb's own reprocessing of the public reads used fastp at Q25 and MiXCR and kept productive beta chains. CDR3 protein sequences are deduplicated, and each keeps its most common genes and DNA. This sample comprises roughly 800,000 distinct CDR3 sequences, 58% of them detected only once. Jointly, the top ten make up around 22% of the sample. The sequencing sample was made of blood. Every receptor here comes from a man aged 25-45 years in good health.

This clonotype was detected a few times. The chain has TRBV10-3 and TRBJ2-4; D is tentatively TRBD1 or TRBD2 (5 bases each). Trimming stripped 10 bases from V and 7 bases from J, with 14 bases between. Per the germline V gene, CDR1 is ENHRY and CDR2 is SYGVKD. This CDR3 is 12 amino acids long. The CDR3 DNA reads as TGTGCCACGGGACCCAGGGCCAACATTCAGTACTTC. Translating gives CATGPRANIQYF.

This rearrangement joins TRBV5-1 to TRBJ2-1, with 10 nucleotides matching TRBD1. In germline, CDR1 is SGHRS, CDR2 YFSETQ. The V segment lost 7 bases and the J segment 8 bases; nucleotides outside the gene matches: 12. The CDR3 has 15 amino acids. CDR3 sequence reads: CASGAVGTGDDEQFF. In DNA form, the CDR3 reads TGCGCCAGCGGGGCTGTAGGGACAGGGGACGATGAGCAGTTCTTC.

The rearrangement uses TRBV4-2 and TRBJ2-5; TRBD2 is a possible D gene (6 bases). CDR3 length equals 16 residues. The V end lost 3 bases, the J end lost 2 bases, and 16 bases lay between the germline ends. CDR1 and CDR2 from the germline V gene are LGHNA and YNFKEQ. CDR3 coding DNA: TGTGCCAGCAGCCAGGCCATCGGGACTTTACAAGAGACCCAGTACTTC. This codes for CASSQAIGTLQETQYF.

The CDR3 DNA sequence: TGTGCCAGCAGCTATGTCCCCTGGGACGAGCAGTACTTC. The encoded protein is CASSYVPWDEQYF. The chain has TRBV14 and TRBJ2-4; D unresolved. The assigned J gene may be wrong: the sequence end matches TRBJ2-7 better. Per the germline V gene, CDR1 is SGHDN and CDR2 is FVKESK. The CDR3 loop spans 13 amino acids.

The chain has TRBV7-2 and TRBJ1-6, with 9 nucleotides matching TRBD1. The CDR3 is made up of 18 amino acids. Germline-derived CDR1 and CDR2 are SGHTA and FQGNSA. V was pared by 1 base and J by 10 bases, with 14 bases of the junction left unmatched. As DNA, the CDR3 is TGTGCCAGCAGCTTAGGGACCACCGGGACAGGGAGTTGGTCACCCCTCCACTTT. Amino acid sequence: CASSLGTTGTGSWSPLHF. Complete variable domain (other parts from reference TRBV7-2 and TRBJ1-6): GAGVSQSPSNKVTEKGKDVELRCDPISGHTALYWYRQSLGQGLEFLIYFQGNSAPDKSGLPSDRFSAERTGGSVSTLTIQRTQQEDSAVYLCASSLGTTGTGSWSPLHFGNGTRLTVT.

This clonotype showed up just once. The V and J genes are TRBV29-1 and TRBJ1-1, with 11 bases aligning to TRBD1. Germline values: CDR1 SQVTM, CDR2 ANQGSEA. V trimming: 7 bases; J trimming: 6 bases; junction bases outside the gene matches: 7. This CDR3 spans 13 amino acids. CDR3 region: CSAGQGARSEAFF. The CDR3, as DNA: TGCAGCGCCGGACAGGGGGCTAGGTCTGAAGCTTTCTTT.

The rearrangement uses TRBV7-2 and TRBJ1-1; a possible D gene is TRBD1 (5 bases). The V and J ends lost 3 bases and 4 bases respectively, with 18 bases between them. The CDR3 is 16 amino acids. Germline V gene sequence: CDR1 SGHTA, CDR2 FQGNSA. CDR3 DNA: TGTGCCAGCAGCTTTTATCTGTTAGGGGTGGGCACTGAAGCTTTCTTT. The encoded protein is CASSFYLLGVGTEAFF.

The chain employs TRBV7-2 and TRBJ2-5, with a tentative D call TRBD2 (6 bases). Trimming shortened V by 6 bases and J by 0 bases, and 14 bases separated the two germline ends. Germline V gene lookup returns CDR1 SGHTA and CDR2 FQGNSA. The CDR3 contains 15 residues. Here the CDR3 DNA reads TGTGCCAGCAGTAAGAATCTAGCGAACCAAGAGACCCAGTACTTC. Translated, it gives CASSKNLANQETQYF.

The chain carries TRBV2 and TRBJ1-2; 7 bases align to TRBD1. V trimming: 2 bases; J trimming: 5 bases; junction bases outside the gene matches: 5. Germline CDR1 and CDR2: SNHLY and FYNNEI. This CDR3 has 14 amino acids. In nucleotides, the CDR3 is TGTGCCAGCAGTGAACAAGGGACAGAGTATGGCTACACCTTC. Amino acids: CASSEQGTEYGYTF.

The CDR3 DNA sequence: TGTGCCAGCAGCCAAGATCGAGGTCCGGACTACACCTTC. The encoded protein is CASSQDRGPDYTF. The chain combines TRBV3-1 with TRBJ1-2; the D is unclear. Trimming took off 0 bases at V and 10 bases at J, with 12 bases between the two ends. The CDR3 runs to 13 residues. In germline, CDR1 is LGHDT, CDR2 YNNKEL (reference sequence).

This chain connects TRBV2 to TRBJ2-3; 7 nucleotides agree with TRBD1. The germline V gene encodes CDR1 SNHLY and CDR2 FYNNEI. This CDR3 comprises 15 residues. V was clipped by 2 bases and J by 2 bases; unmatched bases: 4. CDR3 bases: TGTGCCAGCAGTGAAATGGGGACAGACACAGATACGCAGTATTTT. Translation: CASSEMGTDTDTQYF.

The V gene is TRBV15, the J gene TRBJ2-5; D perhaps matches TRBD1 (6 bases). The ends were cut back, 4 bases at V and 3 bases at J, with 18 bases in the middle. Germline CDR1 reads LNHNV; CDR2 reads YYDKDF (reference sequence). This CDR3 spans 16 amino acids. This CDR3 is CATSNPRRGNEETQYF. CDR3 bases: TGTGCCACCAGCAACCCTAGAAGGGGGAATGAAGAGACCCAGTACTTC.

The sample holds one count of this clonotype. The V and J genes are TRBV20-1 and TRBJ2-1; TRBD2 aligns across 10 bases. The ends lost 0 bases at V and 0 bases at J; junction bases unmatched: 8. This CDR3 has 18 residues. CDR1 and CDR2 from the germline V gene are DFQATT and SNEGSKA (reference sequence). CDR3: CSARDLSAGGPSYNEQFF. The CDR3 DNA reads TGCAGTGCTAGAGATCTTTCAGCGGGAGGGCCCTCCTACAATGAGCAGTTCTTC.

This CDR3 is CASSNAGTGRTQYF. CDR3 DNA: TGTGCCAGCAGTAACGCCGGGACAGGCCGGACCCAGTACTTC. V is TRBV6-5 and J is TRBJ2-5, with TRBD1 identical over 8 bases. The germline V gene has CDR1 MNHEY and CDR2 SVGAGI. The junction had 9 bases not matched to a gene; V was cut back by 5 bases and J by 7 bases. The CDR3 totals 14 residues.

The V gene is TRBV12-3 or TRBV12-4, the J gene TRBJ2-3; no clear D. V lost 7 bases to trimming and J lost 1 base, with 9 bases between them. This CDR3 is built from 13 residues. The CDR3 loop reads CASIRRGTDTQYF. The DNA of the CDR3 is TGTGCCAGCATCAGACGCGGCACAGATACGCAGTATTTT.

The CDR3 region has the DNA TGCAGTGCGAGGCCGGCCTATGGCTACACCTTC. This sequence encodes CSARPAYGYTF. J is TRBJ1-2 and V is TRBV20-1; D call uncertain. The CDR3 consists of 11 residues. Germline loops: CDR1 DFQATT, CDR2 SNEGSKA (reference sequence). Trimming took off 6 bases at V and 4 bases at J, with 9 bases between the two ends.